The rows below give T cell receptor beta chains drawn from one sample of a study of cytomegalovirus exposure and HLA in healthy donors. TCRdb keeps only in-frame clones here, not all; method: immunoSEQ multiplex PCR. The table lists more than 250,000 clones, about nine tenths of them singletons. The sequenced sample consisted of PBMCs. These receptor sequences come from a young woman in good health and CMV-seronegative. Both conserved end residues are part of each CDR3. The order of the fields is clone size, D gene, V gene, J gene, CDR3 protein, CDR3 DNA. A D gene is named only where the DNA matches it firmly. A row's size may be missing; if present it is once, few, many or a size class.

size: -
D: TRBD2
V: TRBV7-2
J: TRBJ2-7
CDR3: CASSSVAGGRGEQYF
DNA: TGTGCCAGCAGCTCCGTAGCGGGAGGGCGAGGCGAGCAGTACTTC

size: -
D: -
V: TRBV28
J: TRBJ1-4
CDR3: CASSFIGEGNEKLFF
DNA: TGTGCCAGCAGTTTTATTGGGGAGGGGAATGAAAAACTGTTTTTT

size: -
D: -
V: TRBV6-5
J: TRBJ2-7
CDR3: CASSPGAQAYEQYF
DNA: TGTGCCAGCAGCCCGGGAGCTCAAGCCTACGAGCAGTACTTC

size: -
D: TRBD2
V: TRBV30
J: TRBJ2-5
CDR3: CAWSVSGGRAQETQYF
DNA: TGTGCCTGGAGTGTTTCCGGGGGGAGAGCTCAAGAGACCCAGTACTTC

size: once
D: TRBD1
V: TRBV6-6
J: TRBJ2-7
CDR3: CASGTGEAYEQYF
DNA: TGTGCCAGTGGGACAGGGGAAGCCTACGAGCAGTACTTC

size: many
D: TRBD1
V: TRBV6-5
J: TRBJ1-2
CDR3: CASRRDRTNYGYTF
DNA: TGTGCCAGCAGACGGGACAGGACTAACTATGGCTACACCTTC

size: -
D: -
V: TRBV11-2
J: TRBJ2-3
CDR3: CASSLVSSPPDTQYF
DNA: TGTGCCAGCAGCTTAGTGTCTAGCCCGCCAGATACGCAGTATTTT

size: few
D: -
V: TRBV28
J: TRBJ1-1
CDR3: CASSAPEGRTEAFF
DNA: TGTGCCAGCAGTGCCCCGGAGGGTAGGACTGAAGCTTTCTTT

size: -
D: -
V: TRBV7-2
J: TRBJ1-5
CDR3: CASSLGGIGISNQPQHF
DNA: TGTGCCAGCAGCTTAGGGGGTATCGGGATTAGCAATCAGCCCCAGCATTTT

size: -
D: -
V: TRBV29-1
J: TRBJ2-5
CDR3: CSVEQGGGETQYF
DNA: TGCAGCGTTGAACAAGGAGGTGGAGAGACCCAGTACTTC

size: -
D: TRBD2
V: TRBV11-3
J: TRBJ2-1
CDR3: CASSPLAGGSYNEQFF
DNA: TGTGCCAGCAGCCCATTAGCGGGAGGCTCCTACAATGAGCAGTTCTTC

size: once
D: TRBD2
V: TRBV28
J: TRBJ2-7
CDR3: CASSLLAGSRGEQYF
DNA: TGTGCCAGCAGTTTACTAGCGGGGAGTAGAGGCGAGCAGTACTTC

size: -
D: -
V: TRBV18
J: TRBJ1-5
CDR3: CASSLGEDQPQHF
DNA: TGTGCCAGCTCATTAGGGGAAGATCAGCCCCAGCATTTT

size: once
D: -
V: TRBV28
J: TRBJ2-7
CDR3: CASSFPAVVSSERSYEQYF
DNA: TGTGCCAGCAGTTTCCCGGCAGTTGTCTCCTCGGAGCGCTCCTACGAGCAGTACTTC

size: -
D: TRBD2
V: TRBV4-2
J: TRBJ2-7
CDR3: CASSQDFPGGSYEQYF
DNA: TGTGCCAGCAGCCAAGATTTCCCGGGAGGGTCCTACGAGCAGTACTTC

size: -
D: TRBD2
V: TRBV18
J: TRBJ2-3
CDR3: CASSPPSGGRDTQYF
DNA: TGTGCCAGCTCACCACCGTCCGGGGGGAGGGATACGCAGTATTTT

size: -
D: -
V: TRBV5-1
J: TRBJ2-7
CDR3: CASSFADEQYF
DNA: TGCGCCAGCAGCTTCGCGGACGAGCAGTACTTC

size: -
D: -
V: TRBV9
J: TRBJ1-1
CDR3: CASSDSGNTEAFF
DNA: TGTGCCAGCAGCGACTCAGGGAACACTGAAGCTTTCTTT

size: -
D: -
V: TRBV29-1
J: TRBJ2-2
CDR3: CSVERPNTGELFF
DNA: TGCAGCGTTGAGAGGCCCAACACCGGGGAGCTGTTTTTT

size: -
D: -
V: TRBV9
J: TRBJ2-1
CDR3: CASSVGGYSYNEQFF
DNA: TGTGCCAGCAGCGTTGGGGGGTACAGTTACAATGAGCAGTTCTTC

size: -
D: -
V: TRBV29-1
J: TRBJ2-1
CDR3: CSVDTDWRNEQFF
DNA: TGCAGCGTTGATACGGACTGGAGGAATGAGCAGTTCTTC

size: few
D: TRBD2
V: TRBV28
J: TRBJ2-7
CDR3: CASSSHLAAGGPYEQYF
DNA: TGTGCCAGCAGTTCCCACTTAGCAGCGGGAGGGCCCTACGAGCAGTACTTC

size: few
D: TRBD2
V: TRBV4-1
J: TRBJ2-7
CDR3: CASSTRTSGYEQYF
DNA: TGCGCCAGCAGCACCCGGACTAGCGGCTACGAGCAGTACTTC

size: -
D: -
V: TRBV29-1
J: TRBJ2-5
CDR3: CSVGYSGTETQYF
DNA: TGCAGCGTTGGGTATAGTGGTACGGAGACCCAGTACTTC

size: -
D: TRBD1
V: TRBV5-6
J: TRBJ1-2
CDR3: CASSPGTGGSFAGYTF
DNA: TGTGCCAGCAGCCCCGGGACAGGGGGCTCTTTCGCGGGCTACACCTTC

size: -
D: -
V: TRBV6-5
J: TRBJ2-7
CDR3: CASSYSSGTYEQYF
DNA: TGTGCCAGCAGTTACTCTAGCGGAACCTACGAGCAGTACTTC

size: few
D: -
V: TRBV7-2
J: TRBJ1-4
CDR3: CASSLGGREKLFF
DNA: TGTGCCAGCAGCCTTGGGGGGAGGGAAAAACTGTTTTTT

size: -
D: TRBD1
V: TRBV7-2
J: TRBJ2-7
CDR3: CASSIDTGTASF
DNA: TGTGCCAGCAGCATAGACACCGGGACAGCGAGCTTC

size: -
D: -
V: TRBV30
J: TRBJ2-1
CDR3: CAWSRTGTYQFF
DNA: TGTGCCTGGAGCCGAACAGGGACCTACCAGTTCTTC

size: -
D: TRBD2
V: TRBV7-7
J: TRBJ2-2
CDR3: CASSLSPLAGNTGELFF
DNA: TGTGCCAGCAGCTTAAGCCCCCTAGCGGGAAACACCGGGGAGCTGTTTTTT

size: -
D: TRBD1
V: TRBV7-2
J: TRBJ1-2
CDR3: CASSLDRGLGYTF
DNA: TGTGCCAGCAGCTTGGACAGGGGTTTGGGCTACACCTTC

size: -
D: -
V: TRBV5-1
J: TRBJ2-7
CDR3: CASSLDRSDIPSYEQYF
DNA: TGCGCCAGCAGCTTGGATCGATCGGACATTCCCTCCTACGAGCAGTACTTC

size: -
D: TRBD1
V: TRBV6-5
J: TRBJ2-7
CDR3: CASSFRDRRYEQYF
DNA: TGTGCCAGCAGTTTCCGGGACAGGCGCTACGAGCAGTACTTC

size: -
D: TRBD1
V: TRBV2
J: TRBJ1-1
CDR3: CASRPGQGVPAFF
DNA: TGTGCCAGCAGGCCAGGACAGGGTGTGCCAGCTTTCTTT